The clone carrying this T cell receptor beta chain was recorded many times. Its target is not known. The data were obtained in a study of T-cell memory formation after mild COVID-19. Overall study results and limits: Contracting CD4+ clones sat mainly in CM and EM; CD8+ in EMRA.

Unmatched junction bases numbered 5, after V lost 10 bases and J lost 1 base. CDR3 length equals 13 residues. TCRdb re-derived calls from the 5' RACE reads in MiXCR, one entry per CDR3 protein. The sample contains 400,000 to 550,000 distinct CDR3 sequences, approximately 25% of which appear only once. The source of this sequence is an adult woman who had mild COVID-19 (a few samples of this study predate the infection). Cell type and time point are not known. Sequencing input: PBMCs or a T cell subset sorted from them (not recorded which). The rearrangement uses TRBV12-3 or TRBV12-4 and TRBJ1-1, with TRBD1 matching over 8 bases. CDR3 DNA: TGTGCCAATGACAGGGGACCGAACACTGAAGCTTTCTTT. Amino acids: CANDRGPNTEAFF.